The 12 T cell receptor beta chains below all came from one sample that was sequenced in a study of T cells in Graves' hyperthyroidism and ophthalmopathy. RNA transcripts were the template for amplifying TCR beta CDR3 regions. When the TCR CDR3 underwent first-round RT-PCR, the HTBI primer set was used. A single record per CDR3 protein comes from TCRdb applying MiXCR to the multiplex PCR reads. Found here are about 570,000 distinct CDR3 sequences, around 42% of them singletons; the top ten hold under 20%. The specimen was peripheral blood or thyroid tissue (not recorded which). These receptors all come from an adult woman with Graves' disease, either hyperthyroidism or ophthalmopathy (not recorded which).

This clonotype was observed at least ten times. The V and J genes are TRBV5-1 and TRBJ2-5; 7 bases align to TRBD1. Per germline, CDR1 SGHRS and CDR2 YFSETQ. The J segment lost 4 bases and the V segment lost 0 bases, leaving 6 bases of the junction unmatched. CDR3 length: 15 amino acids. For the CDR3, the DNA is TGCGCCAGCAGCTTGGCCGGGACAGTGGGAGAGACCCAGTACTTC. Its protein product is CASSLAGTVGETQYF.

This clonotype appeared many times. This chain links TRBV19 with TRBJ1-1, with D maybe TRBD1 (6 bases). Germline-derived CDR1 and CDR2 are LNHDA and SQIVND (reference sequence). The CDR3 has 16 residues. Trimming stripped 3 bases from V and 3 bases from J, with 17 bases between. CDR3 nucleotide sequence: TGTGCCAGTAGTATGTGGGGAAGGGGGAACGACACTGAAGCTTTCTTT. Protein product: CASSMWGRGNDTEAFF.

This clonotype was counted many times. The chain uses TRBV6-5 and TRBJ2-7; D might be TRBD1 or TRBD2, each matching 5 bases. V was cut by 4 bases and J by 6 bases, with 13 bases left in between. Germline lookup yields CDR1 MNHEY and CDR2 SVGAGI. This CDR3 has 13 residues. This CDR3 is CASSWDPGSEQYF. In DNA form, the CDR3 reads TGTGCCAGCAGTTGGGATCCAGGGAGCGAGCAGTACTTC.

This clonotype occurred once. The gene calls are TRBV2 and TRBJ2-5, with 10 bases fitting TRBD2. CDR1 and CDR2 from the germline V gene are SNHLY and FYNNEI. V shed 3 bases and J 4 bases; nucleotides not matched to a gene: 8. This CDR3 region has 16 residues. The CDR3: CASSDLELAGIETQYF. Written as DNA, the CDR3 is TGTGCCAGCAGTGACCTGGAACTAGCGGGGATAGAGACCCAGTACTTC.

This chain uses TRBV7-9 with TRBJ1-2; D remains ambiguous. V was cut by 5 bases and J by 6 bases, with 16 bases left in between. The CDR3 sequence is 14 residues long. CDR1 and CDR2 from the germline V gene are SEHNR and FQNEAQ (reference sequence). DNA of the CDR3: TGTGCCAGCAGCCAAAGAGTAAAAACCCATGGCTACACCTTC. Translating it yields CASSQRVKTHGYTF.

The chain combines TRBV4-1 with TRBJ1-3, with D uncertain. CDR1 MGHRA and CDR2 YSYEKL come from the germline V gene. The CDR3 is 17 residues long. The V end lost 1 base, the J end lost 0 bases, and 13 bases lay between the germline ends. CDR3: CASSQVLAPNSGNTIYF. The DNA for the CDR3 is TGCGCCAGCAGCCAAGTGTTGGCGCCGAACTCTGGAAACACCATATATTTT.

The chain recombines TRBV7-8 with TRBJ2-7; 7 nucleotides line up with TRBD2. V lost 2 bases, J lost 5 bases, and 12 bases stayed unmatched. The CDR3 extends over 16 amino acids. Germline assignment: CDR1 SGHVS and CDR2 FQNEAQ. The CDR3 protein is CASSLFAGEVGHEQYF. The DNA for the CDR3 is TGTGCCAGCAGCTTATTCGCGGGGGAGGTCGGGCACGAGCAGTACTTC.

On this clonotype itself: At one boundary the junction diverges from the germline segment, which might be a read error. This chain joins TRBV5-6 and TRBJ1-5; 7 bases match TRBD1. The CDR3 covers 16 residues. Germline V gene data show CDR1 as SGHDT and CDR2 as YYEEEE. CDR3: CASRLAPTGYNQPQHF. CDR3 sequence (DNA): TGTGCCAGCAGATTGGCCCCGACAGGGTACAATCAGCCCCAGCATTTT.

This clonotype was recorded many times. The chain has TRBV12-3 or TRBV12-4 and TRBJ1-2, with D tentatively TRBD1 (5 bases). The V end was cut by 1 base, the J end by 5 bases, with 8 bases between. The CDR3 has 13 amino acids. The CDR3: CASSLGGGYGYTF. The DNA for the CDR3 is TGTGCCAGCAGTTTAGGCGGGGGATATGGCTACACCTTC.

This clonotype was seen once. V gene TRBV20-1 combines with J gene TRBJ1-6, with 7 bases fitting TRBD1. Germline V lookup: CDR1 DFQATT, CDR2 SNEGSKA (reference sequence). This CDR3 contains 14 residues. The V segment lost 6 bases and the J segment 10 bases; nucleotides outside the gene matches: 12. In nucleotides, the CDR3 is TGCAGTGCAACGCTCTCGACAGGGCAGTCACCCCTCCACTTT. It encodes CSATLSTGQSPLHF.

This clonotype was seen a handful of times. This sequence joins TRBV30 and TRBJ1-3; no firm D call. Germline values: CDR1 GTSNPN, CDR2 SVGIG (reference sequence). V lost 3 bases to trimming and J lost 6 bases, with 9 bases between them. There are 12 residues in the CDR3. The CDR3 nucleotides are TGTGCCTGGAGGGGGTTATCAAACACCATATATTTT. It is translated as CAWRGLSNTIYF.

This rearrangement joins TRBV28 to TRBJ2-7; 7 bases line up with TRBD1. The CDR3 is 14 residues long. The V gene end was trimmed by 5 bases and the J gene end by 2 bases; junction bases not matched to a gene: 6. The V gene's germline CDR1 is MDHEN and CDR2 SYDVKM. The CDR3 region is CASSASDRTYEQYF. Here the CDR3 DNA reads TGTGCCAGCAGTGCCTCGGACAGGACCTACGAGCAGTACTTC.